This T cell receptor (beta chain) was sequenced in a study of blood T cell repertoires in COVID-19. For the study at large: The origin of the acute and convalescent COVID-19 samples was the United States, Italy and Spain. Nucleic acid was either cDNA or gDNA, and it came from T cells, B-cell-depleted T cells, or PBMCs.

The assay was immunoSEQ multiplex PCR, and TCRdb's table has in-frame clones only and misses some. The sample yields about 210,000 clones, approximately 90% seen once. The CDR3 is made up of 20 amino acids. Germline V lookup: CDR1 SGHRS, CDR2 YFSETQ. The junction had 17 bases not matched to a gene; V was cut back by 3 bases and J by 6 bases. This sequence joins TRBV5-1 and TRBJ2-1; TRBD2 agrees at 14 bases. The sequence was collected from a man in his sixties or seventies with acute or convalescent COVID-19. Sequenced material: peripheral blood. CDR3 sequence reads: CASSWKGLAGEILPGNEQFF. CDR3 DNA sequence: TGCGCCAGCAGCTGGAAGGGACTAGCGGGAGAGATATTACCAGGCAATGAGCAGTTCTTC.